This TCR beta chain is drawn from a study of blood T cell repertoires in COVID-19. As for the study in general: Acute and convalescent COVID-19 samples came from the United States, Italy and Spain.

Original analysis: Amplification from reference gene primers served as the basis for estimated nucleated cell counts. Sequencing was performed with immunoSEQ multiplex PCR; in TCRdb, only in-frame clones are kept and a portion is missing. D and trimming were read from the DNA, whereas the V and J calls and clone size are those reported in that table. The sample holds 200,000 to 250,000 clones, approximately 82% seen once. Sample: peripheral blood. The clonotype comes from a woman between 18 and 30 years old with acute or convalescent COVID-19.

CDR3 DNA sequence: TGTGCCAGCAGTCGAGCCGGACAGAGAGAAAATGGCTACACCTTC. Its protein product is CASSRAGQRENGYTF. The chain joins TRBV6-5 to TRBJ1-2, with D possibly TRBD1 on 6 matching bases. The CDR3 is 15 amino acids. V was shortened by 5 bases and J by 6 bases, with 19 bases between the two germline ends. The germline V gene encodes CDR1 MNHEY and CDR2 SVGAGI.